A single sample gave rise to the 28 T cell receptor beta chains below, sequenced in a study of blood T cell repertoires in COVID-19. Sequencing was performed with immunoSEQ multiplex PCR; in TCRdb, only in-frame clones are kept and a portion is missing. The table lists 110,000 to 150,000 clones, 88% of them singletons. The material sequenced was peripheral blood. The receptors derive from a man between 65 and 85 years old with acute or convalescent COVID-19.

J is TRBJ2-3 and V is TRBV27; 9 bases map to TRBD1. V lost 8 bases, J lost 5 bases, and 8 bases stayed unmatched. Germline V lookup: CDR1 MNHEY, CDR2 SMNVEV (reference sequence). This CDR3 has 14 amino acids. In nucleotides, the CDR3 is TGTGCCAGCGGGGAACAGGGGGCCAGAGATACGCAGTATTTT. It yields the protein CASGEQGARDTQYF.

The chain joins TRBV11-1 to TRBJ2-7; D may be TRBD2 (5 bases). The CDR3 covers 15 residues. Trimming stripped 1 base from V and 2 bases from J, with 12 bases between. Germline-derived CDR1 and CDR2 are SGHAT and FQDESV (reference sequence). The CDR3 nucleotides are TGTGCCAGCAGCTTAGTTTTCGGAGGACCCTACGAGCAGTACTTC. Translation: CASSLVFGGPYEQYF.

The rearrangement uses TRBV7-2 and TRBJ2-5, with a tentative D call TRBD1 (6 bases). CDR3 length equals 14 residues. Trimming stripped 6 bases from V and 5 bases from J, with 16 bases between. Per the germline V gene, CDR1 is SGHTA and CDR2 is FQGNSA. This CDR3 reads CASRRDTVFETQYF. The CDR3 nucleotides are TGTGCCAGCAGGAGGGACACCGTTTTTGAGACCCAGTACTTC.

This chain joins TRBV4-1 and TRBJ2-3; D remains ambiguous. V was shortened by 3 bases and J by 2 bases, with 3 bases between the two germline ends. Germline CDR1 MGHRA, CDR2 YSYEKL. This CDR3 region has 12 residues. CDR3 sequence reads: CASSQYTDTQYF. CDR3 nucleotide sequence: TGCGCCAGCAGCCAGTACACAGATACGCAGTATTTT.

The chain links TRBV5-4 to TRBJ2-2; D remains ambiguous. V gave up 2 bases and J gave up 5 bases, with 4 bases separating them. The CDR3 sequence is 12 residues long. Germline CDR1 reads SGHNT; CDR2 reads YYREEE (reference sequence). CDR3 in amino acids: CASSLHTGELFF. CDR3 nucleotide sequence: TGTGCCAGCAGCTTACATACCGGGGAGCTGTTTTTT.

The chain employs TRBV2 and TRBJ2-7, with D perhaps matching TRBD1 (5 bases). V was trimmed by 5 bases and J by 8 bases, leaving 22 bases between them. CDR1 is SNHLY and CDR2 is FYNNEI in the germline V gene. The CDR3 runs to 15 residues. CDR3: CASSPYDRKSTKQYF. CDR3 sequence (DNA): TGTGCCAGCAGTCCTTACGACAGAAAGAGTACGAAGCAGTACTTC.

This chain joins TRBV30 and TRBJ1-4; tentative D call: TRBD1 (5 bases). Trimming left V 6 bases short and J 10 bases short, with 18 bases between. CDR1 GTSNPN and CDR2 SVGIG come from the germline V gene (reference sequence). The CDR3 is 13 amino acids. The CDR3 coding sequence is TGTGCCTGCCGCCCGGGGGGGTGGCGAAAACTGTTTTTT. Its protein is CACRPGGWRKLFF.

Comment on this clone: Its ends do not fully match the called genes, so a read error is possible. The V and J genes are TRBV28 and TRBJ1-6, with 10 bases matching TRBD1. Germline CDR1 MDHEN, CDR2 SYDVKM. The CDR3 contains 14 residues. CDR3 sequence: CASSLSGTGAFWSF. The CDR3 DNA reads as TGTGCCAGCAGTTTATCAGGGACAGGGGCCTTTTGGTCCTTT.

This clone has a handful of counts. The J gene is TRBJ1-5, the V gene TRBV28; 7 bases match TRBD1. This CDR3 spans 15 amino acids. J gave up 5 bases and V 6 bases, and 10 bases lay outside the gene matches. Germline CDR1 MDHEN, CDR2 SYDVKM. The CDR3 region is CASRYPGTADQPQHF. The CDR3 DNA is TGTGCCAGCAGGTACCCTGGGACAGCAGATCAGCCCCAGCATTTT.

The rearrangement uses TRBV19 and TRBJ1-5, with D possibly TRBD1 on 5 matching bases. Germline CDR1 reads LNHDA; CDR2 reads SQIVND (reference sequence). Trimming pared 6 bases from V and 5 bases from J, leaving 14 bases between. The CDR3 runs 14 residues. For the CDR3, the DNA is TGTGCCAGTAGGGCGGGGGGTGGCGATCAGCCCCAGCATTTT. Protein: CASRAGGGDQPQHF.

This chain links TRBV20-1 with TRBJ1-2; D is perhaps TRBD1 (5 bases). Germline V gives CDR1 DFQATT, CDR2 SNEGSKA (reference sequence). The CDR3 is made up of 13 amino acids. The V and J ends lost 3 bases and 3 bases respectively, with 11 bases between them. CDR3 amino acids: CSASERGYYGYTF. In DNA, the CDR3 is TGCAGTGCTAGTGAGCGGGGGTACTATGGCTACACCTTC.

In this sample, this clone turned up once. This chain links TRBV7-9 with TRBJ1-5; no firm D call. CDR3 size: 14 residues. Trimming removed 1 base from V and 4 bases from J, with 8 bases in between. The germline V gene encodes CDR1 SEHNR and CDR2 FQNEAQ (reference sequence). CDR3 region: CASSLEATNQPQHF. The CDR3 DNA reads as TGTGCCAGCAGCTTAGAGGCGACTAATCAGCCCCAGCATTTT.

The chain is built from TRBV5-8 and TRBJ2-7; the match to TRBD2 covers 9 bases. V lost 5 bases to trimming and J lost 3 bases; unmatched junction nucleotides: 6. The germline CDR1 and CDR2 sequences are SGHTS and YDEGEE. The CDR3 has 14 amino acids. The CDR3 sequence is CASRDSGSFYEQYF. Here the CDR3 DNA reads TGTGCCAGCAGGGATAGCGGGAGCTTCTACGAGCAGTACTTC.

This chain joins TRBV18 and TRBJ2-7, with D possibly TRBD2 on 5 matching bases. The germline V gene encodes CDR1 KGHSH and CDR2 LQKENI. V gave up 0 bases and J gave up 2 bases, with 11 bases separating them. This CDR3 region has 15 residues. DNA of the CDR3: TGTGCCAGCTCACCACCGGCGGGTAGGACCTACGAGCAGTACTTC. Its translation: CASSPPAGRTYEQYF.

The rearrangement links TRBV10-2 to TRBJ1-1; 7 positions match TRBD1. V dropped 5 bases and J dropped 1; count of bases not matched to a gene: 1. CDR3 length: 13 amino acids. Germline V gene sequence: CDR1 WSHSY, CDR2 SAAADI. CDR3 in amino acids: CASSRQGNTEAFF. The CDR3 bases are TGCGCCAGCAGTAGACAGGGGAACACTGAAGCTTTCTTT.

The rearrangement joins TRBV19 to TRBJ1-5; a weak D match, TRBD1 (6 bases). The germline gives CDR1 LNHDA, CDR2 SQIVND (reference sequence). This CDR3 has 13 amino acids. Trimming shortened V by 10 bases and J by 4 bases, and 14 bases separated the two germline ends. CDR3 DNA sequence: TGTGCCACCTTAGGAAGGGGGAATCAGCCCCAGCATTTT. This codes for CATLGRGNQPQHF.

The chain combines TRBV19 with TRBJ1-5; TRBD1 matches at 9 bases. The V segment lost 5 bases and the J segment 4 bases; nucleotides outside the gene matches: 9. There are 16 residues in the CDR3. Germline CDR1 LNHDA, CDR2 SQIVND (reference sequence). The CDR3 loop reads CASSVYSGTGNQPQHF. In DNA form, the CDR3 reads TGTGCCAGTAGTGTTTACTCCGGGACAGGGAATCAGCCCCAGCATTTT.

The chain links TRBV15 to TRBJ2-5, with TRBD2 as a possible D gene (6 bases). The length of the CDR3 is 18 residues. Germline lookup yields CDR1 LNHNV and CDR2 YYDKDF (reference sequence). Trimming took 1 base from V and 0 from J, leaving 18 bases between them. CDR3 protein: CATSRVGWGTGDQETQYF. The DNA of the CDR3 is TGTGCCACCAGCAGAGTGGGTTGGGGAACGGGGGACCAAGAGACCCAGTACTTC. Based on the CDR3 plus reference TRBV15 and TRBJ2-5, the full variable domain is DAMVIQNPRYQVTQFGKPVTLSCSQTLNHNVMYWYQQKSSQAPKLLFHYYDKDFNNEADTPDNFQSRRPNTSFCFLDIRSPGLGDTAMYLCATSRVGWGTGDQETQYFGPGTRLLVL.

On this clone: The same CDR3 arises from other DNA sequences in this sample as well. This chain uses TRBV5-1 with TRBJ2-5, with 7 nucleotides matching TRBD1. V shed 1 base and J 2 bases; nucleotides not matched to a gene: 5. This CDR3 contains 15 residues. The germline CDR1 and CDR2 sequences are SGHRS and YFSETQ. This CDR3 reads CASSLSGTAQETQYF. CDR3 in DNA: TGCGCCAGCAGCTTGTCCGGGACAGCACAAGAGACCCAGTACTTC.

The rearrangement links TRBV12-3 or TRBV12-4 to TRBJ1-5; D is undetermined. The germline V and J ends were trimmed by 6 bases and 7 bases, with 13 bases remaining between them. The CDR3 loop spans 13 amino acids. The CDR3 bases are TGTGCCAGCAGCTTCCCGGGTCAACAGCCCCAGCATTTT. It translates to CASSFPGQQPQHF.

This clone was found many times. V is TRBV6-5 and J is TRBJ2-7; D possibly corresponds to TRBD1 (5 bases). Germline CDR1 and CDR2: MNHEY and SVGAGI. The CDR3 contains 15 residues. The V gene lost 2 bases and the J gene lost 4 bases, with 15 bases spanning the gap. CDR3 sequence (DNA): TGTGCCAGCAGTTACGAAGACAGCCCTATATACGAGCAGTACTTC. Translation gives CASSYEDSPIYEQYF.

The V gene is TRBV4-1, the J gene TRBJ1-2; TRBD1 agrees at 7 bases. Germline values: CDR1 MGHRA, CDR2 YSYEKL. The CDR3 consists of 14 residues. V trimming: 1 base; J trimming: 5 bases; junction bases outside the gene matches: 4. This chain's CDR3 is CASSQAGGGYGYTF. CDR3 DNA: TGCGCCAGCAGCCAAGCAGGGGGAGGATATGGCTACACCTTC.

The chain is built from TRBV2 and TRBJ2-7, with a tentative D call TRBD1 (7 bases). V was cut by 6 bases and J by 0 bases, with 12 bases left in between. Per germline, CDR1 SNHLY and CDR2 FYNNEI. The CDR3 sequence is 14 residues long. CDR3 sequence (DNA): TGTGCCAGCAGCCCGGGGGACAGCTCCTACGAGCAGTACTTC. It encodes CASSPGDSSYEQYF. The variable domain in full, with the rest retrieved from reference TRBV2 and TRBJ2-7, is EPEVTQTPSHQVTQMGQEVILRCVPISNHLYFYWYRQILGQKVEFLVSFYNNEISEKSEIFDDQFSVERPDGSNFTLKIRSTKLEDSAMYFCASSPGDSSYEQYFGPGTRLTVT.

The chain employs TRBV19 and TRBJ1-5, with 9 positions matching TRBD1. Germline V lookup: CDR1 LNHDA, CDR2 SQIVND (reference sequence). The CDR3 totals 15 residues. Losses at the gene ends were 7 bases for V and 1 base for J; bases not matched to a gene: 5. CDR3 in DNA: TGTGCCAGTAACGGACAGGGGTTGAGCAATCAGCCCCAGCATTTT. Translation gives CASNGQGLSNQPQHF.

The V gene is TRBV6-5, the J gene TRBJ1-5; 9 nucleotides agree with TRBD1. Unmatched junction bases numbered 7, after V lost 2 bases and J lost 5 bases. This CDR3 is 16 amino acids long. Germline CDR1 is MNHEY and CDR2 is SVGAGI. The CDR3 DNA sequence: TGTGCCAGCAGTTACCCGGACAGGGGAGTTGATCAGCCCCAGCATTTT. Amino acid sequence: CASSYPDRGVDQPQHF.

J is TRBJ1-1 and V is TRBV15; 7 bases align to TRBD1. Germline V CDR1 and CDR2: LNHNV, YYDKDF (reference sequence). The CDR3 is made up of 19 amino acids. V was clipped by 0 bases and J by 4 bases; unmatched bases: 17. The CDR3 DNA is TGTGCCACCAGCAGAGATGGGTGGGTGGCGGGACAGAGGGGCACTGAAGCTTTCTTT. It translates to CATSRDGWVAGQRGTEAFF.

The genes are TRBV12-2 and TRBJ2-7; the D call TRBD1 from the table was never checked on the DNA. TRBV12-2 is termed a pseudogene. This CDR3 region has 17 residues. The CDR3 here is CASRTPAARGRNYEQYF. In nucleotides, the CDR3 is TGTGCAAGTCGCACCCCGGCGGCCAGGGGGCGGAATTACGAGCAGTACTTC.

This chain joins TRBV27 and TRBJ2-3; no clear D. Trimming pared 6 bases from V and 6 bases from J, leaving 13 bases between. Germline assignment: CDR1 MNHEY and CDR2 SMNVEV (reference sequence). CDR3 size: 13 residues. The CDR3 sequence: CASRNSIWDTQYF. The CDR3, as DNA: TGTGCCAGCAGGAACAGTATATGGGATACGCAGTATTTT.